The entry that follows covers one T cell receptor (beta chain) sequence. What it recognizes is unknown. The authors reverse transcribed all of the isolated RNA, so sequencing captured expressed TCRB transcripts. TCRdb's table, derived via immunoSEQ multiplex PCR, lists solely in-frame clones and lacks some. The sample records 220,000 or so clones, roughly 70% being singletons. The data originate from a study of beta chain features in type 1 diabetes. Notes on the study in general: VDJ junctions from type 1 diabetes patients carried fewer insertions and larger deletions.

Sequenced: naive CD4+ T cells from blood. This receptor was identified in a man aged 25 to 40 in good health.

The CDR3 DNA reads TGTGCCAGCAGCCAAGAAGGGAGTGTTCAGTACTTC. It translates to CASSQEGSVQYF. The V and J genes are TRBV14 and TRBJ2-4; the D gene is possibly TRBD2 (5 bases). The CDR3 loop spans 12 amino acids. The germline CDR1 and CDR2 sequences are SGHDN and FVKESK. With 0 bases removed from V and 11 bases from J, the gap between germline ends came to 8 bases.